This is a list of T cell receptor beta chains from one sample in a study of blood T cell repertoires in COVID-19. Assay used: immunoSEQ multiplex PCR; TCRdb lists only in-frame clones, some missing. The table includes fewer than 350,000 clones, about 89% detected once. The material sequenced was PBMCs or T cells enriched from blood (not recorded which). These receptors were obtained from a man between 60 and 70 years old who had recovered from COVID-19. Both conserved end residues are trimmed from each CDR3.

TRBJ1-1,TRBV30,AWSFDRVYSSEAF
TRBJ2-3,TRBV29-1,SVALRAGTDTQY
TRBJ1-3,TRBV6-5,ASRPGGWAGNTIY
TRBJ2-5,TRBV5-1,ASSTGDQETQY
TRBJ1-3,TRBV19,ASSSREFAGNTIY
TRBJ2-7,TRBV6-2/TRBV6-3,ASSWAGYEQY
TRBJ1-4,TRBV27,ASRRTATNEKLF
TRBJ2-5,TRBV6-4,AKGDRQGSQETQY
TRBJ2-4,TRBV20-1,SASHRGAKNIQY
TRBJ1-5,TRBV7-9,ASSLAPGPDQPQH
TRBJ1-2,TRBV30,AWSAQGYYGYT
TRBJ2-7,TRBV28,ASSTRWESSYEQY
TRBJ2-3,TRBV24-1,ATSDRDRGTDTQY
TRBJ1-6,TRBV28,ASGPGHQVSPLH
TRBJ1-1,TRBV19,ASTRDPDRGGLFSEAF
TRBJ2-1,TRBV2,ASRMTSAYNEQF
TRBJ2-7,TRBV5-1,ASSLVLIQGTSGMYEQY
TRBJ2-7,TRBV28,ASSGGLGKTFSSYEQY
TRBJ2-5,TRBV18,ASSPGQGGDPAKETQY
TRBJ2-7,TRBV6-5,ASSPGTVSYEQY
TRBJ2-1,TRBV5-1,ASRPTGTVYNEQF
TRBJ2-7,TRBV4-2,ASSQEGTGGAEQY
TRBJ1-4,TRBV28,ASSFSRPPRNEKLF
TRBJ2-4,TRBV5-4,ASSLYRDVGNIQY
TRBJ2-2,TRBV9,ASSVGTTGTGELF
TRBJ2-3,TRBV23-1,ASSQSRGTSTDTQY
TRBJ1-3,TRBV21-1,ASSTIRGPQGLSGNTIY
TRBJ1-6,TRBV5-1,ASSYYPQGLNNSPLH
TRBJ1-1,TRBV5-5,ASSLGVGAF
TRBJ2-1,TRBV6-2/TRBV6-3,ASSYLGTSISEQF
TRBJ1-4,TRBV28,ASSNPNEKLF
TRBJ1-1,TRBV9,ASSATGWVPDTEAF
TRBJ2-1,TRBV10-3,AISFSGTSGSRDEQF
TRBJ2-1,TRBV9,ASSVSGGPDNEQF
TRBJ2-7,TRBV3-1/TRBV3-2,ASSRIASSYEQY
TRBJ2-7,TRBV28,ASRLWQGYEQY
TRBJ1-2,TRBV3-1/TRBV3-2,ASSHRRDRREGYT
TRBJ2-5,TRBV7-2,ASSGSGVQETQY
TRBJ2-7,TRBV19,ASSIPRTDRSSYEQY
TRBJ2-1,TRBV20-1,SASLAHNEQF
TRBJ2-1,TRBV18,ASSINEQF